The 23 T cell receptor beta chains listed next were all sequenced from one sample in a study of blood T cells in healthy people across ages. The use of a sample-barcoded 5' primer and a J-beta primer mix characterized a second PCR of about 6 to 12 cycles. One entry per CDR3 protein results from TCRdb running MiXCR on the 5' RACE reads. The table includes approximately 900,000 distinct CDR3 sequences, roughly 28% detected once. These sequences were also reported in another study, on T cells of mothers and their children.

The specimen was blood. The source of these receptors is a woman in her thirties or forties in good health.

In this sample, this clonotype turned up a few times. The chain's CDR3 is CASSPRPGGQNGQYF. The DNA for the CDR3 is TGTGCCAGCAGCCCTCGGCCAGGGGGCCAGAATGGGCAGTACTTC. The chain uses TRBV12-3 or TRBV12-4 and TRBJ2-7; 8 positions match TRBD1. V was pared by 6 bases and J by 9 bases, with 16 bases of the junction left unmatched. This CDR3 comprises 15 residues.

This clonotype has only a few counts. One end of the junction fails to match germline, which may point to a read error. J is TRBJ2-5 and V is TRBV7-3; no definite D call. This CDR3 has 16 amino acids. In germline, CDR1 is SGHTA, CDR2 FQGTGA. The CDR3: CVSTHESGPIQETQYF. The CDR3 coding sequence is TGTGTCAGCACCCACGAATCGGGTCCTATACAAGAGACCCAGTACTTC.

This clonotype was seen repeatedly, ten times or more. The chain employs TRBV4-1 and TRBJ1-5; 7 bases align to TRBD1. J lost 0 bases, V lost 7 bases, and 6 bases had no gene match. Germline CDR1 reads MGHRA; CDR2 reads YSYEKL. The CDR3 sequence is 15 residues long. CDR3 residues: CASTRDRDSNQPQHF. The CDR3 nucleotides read TGCGCCAGCACCCGGGACAGAGATAGCAATCAGCCCCAGCATTTT.

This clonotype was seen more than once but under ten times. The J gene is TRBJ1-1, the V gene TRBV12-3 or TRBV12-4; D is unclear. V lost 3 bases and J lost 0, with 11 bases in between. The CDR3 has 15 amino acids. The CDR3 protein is CASSLPQGLNTEAFF. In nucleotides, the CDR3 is TGTGCCAGCAGTTTGCCCCAAGGGCTGAACACTGAAGCTTTCTTT.

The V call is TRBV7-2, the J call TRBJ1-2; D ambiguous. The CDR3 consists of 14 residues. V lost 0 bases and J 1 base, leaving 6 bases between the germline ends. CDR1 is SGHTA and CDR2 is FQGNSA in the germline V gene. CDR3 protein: CASSLAQLNYGYTF. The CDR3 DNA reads TGTGCCAGCAGCTTAGCACAGCTTAACTATGGCTACACCTTC.

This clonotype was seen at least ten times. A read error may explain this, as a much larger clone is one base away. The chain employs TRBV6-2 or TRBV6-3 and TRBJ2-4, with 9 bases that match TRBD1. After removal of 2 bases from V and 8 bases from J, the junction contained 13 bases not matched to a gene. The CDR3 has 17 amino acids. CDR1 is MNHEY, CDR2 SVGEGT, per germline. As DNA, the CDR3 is TGTGCCAGCAGTTACCCCGGGACAGGGATTGGTAGAGACATTCAGTACTTC. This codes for CASSYPGTGIGRDIQYF.

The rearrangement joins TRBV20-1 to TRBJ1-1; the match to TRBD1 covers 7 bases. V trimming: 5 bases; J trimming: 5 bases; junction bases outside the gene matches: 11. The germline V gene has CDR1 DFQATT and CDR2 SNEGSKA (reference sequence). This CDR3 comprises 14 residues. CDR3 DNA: TGCAGTGCTTGGACAGGTTCAAGGGGGACTGAAGCTTTCTTT. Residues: CSAWTGSRGTEAFF.

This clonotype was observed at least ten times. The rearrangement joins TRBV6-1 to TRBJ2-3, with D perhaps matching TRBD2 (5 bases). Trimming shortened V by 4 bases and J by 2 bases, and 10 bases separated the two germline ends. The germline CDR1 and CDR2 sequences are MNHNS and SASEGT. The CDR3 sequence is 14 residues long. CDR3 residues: CASSVGLNTDTQYF. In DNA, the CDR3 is TGTGCCAGCAGTGTTGGACTTAACACAGATACGCAGTATTTT.

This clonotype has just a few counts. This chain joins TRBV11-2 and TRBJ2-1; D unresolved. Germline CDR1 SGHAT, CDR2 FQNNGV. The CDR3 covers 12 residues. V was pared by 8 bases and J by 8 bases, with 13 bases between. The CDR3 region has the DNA TGTGCCAGCGCGTTTAGGGAACATGAGCAGTTCTTC. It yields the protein CASAFREHEQFF.

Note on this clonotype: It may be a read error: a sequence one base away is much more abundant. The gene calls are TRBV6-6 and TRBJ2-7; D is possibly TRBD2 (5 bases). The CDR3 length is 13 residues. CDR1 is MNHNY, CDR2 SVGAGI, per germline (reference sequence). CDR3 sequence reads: CASSYPSSYERYF. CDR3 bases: TGTGCCAGCAGTTACCCTAGCTCCTACGAGCGGTACTTC.

CDR3 sequence (DNA): TGTGCCAGCAGACAACCGGGACAGAACACTGAAGCTTTCTTT. Its translation is CASRQPGQNTEAFF. The rearrangement joins TRBV6-5 to TRBJ1-1; D perhaps matches TRBD1 (6 bases). The CDR3 spans 14 residues. Germline V gene sequence: CDR1 MNHEY, CDR2 SVGAGI. Between the trimmed V and J ends, which lost 6 bases and 1 base, there was a span of 12 bases.

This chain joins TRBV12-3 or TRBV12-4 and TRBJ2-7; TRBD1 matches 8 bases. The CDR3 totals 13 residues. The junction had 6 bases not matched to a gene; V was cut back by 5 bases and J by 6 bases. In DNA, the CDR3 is TGTGCCAGCAGTCGACAGGGGATAGGCGAGCAGTACTTC. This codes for CASSRQGIGEQYF.

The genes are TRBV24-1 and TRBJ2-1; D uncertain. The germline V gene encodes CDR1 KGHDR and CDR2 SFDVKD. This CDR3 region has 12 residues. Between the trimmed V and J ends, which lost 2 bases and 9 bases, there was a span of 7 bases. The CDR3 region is CATSDYKGEQFF. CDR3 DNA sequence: TGTGCCACCAGTGATTACAAGGGTGAGCAGTTCTTC.

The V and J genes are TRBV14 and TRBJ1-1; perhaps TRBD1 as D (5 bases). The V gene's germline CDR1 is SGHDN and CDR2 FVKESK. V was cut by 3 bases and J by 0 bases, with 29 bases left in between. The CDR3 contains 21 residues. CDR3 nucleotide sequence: TGTGCCAGCAGCCAGCTAATCCCCGGTGGAATGGGCTTAGGGGTGAACACTGAAGCTTTCTTT. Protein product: CASSQLIPGGMGLGVNTEAFF.

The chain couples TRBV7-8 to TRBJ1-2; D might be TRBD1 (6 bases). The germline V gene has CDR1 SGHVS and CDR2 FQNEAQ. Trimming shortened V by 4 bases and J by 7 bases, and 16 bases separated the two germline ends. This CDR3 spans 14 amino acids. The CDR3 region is CASSSPSGGPGYTF. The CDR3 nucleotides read TGTGCCAGCAGCTCCCCTAGCGGGGGGCCTGGCTACACCTTC. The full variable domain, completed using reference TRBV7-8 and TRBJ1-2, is GAGVSQSPRYKVAKRGQDVALRCDPISGHVSLFWYQQALGQGPEFLTYFQNEAQLDKSGLPSDRFFAERPEGSVSTLKIQRTQQEDSAVYLCASSSPSGGPGYTFGSGTRLTVV.

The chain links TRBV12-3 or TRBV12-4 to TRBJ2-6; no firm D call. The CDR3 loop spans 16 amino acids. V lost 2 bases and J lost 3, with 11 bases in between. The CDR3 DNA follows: TGTGCCAGCAGTTTATCGCCGGGCGGTGGGGCCAACGTCCTGACTTTC. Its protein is CASSLSPGGGANVLTF.

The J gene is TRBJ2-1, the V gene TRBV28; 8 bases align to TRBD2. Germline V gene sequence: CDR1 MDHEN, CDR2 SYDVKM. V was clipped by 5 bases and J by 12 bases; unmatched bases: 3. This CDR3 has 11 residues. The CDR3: CASSTGGGQFF. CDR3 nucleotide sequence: TGTGCCAGCAGTACCGGGGGGGGGCAGTTCTTC.

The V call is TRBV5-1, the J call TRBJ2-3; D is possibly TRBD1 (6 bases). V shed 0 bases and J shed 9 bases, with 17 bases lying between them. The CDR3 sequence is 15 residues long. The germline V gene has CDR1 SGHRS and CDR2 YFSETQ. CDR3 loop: CASSLEGHPSETQYF. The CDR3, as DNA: TGCGCCAGCAGCTTGGAGGGACACCCTTCCGAGACGCAGTATTTT. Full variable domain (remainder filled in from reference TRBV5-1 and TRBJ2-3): KAGVTQTPRYLIKTRGQQVTLSCSPISGHRSVSWYQQTPGQGLQFLFEYFSETQRNKGNFPGRFSGRQFSNSRSEMNVSTLELGDSALYLCASSLEGHPSETQYFGPGTRLTVL.

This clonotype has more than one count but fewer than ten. The CDR3 DNA is TGTGCCACCAGCTCGCGACTAGCGCTCAACAATGAGCAGTTCTTC. Translating it yields CATSSRLALNNEQFF. The chain has TRBV15 and TRBJ2-1; 8 positions match TRBD2. From germline, CDR1 is LNHNV and CDR2 YYDKDF (reference sequence). V was pared by 5 bases and J by 5 bases, with 8 bases of the junction left unmatched. This CDR3 has 15 residues. Together with reference TRBV15 and TRBJ2-1, the CDR3 gives the full variable domain: DAMVIQNPRYQVTQFGKPVTLSCSQTLNHNVMYWYQQKSSQAPKLLFHYYDKDFNNEADTPDNFQSRRPNTSFCFLDIRSPGLGDTAMYLCATSSRLALNNEQFFGPGTRLTVL.

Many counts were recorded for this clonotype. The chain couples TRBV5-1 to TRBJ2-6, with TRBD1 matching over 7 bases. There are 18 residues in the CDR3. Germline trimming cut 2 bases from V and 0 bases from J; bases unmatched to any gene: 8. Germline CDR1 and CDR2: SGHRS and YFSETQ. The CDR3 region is CASSFSGTAASGANVLTF. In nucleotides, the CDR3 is TGCGCCAGCAGCTTCTCCGGGACAGCGGCCTCTGGGGCCAACGTCCTGACTTTC.

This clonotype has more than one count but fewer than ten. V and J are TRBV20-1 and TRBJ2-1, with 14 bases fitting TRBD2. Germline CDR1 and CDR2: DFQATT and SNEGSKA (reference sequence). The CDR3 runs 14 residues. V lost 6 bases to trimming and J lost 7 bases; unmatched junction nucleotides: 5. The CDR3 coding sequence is TGCAGTGCCCCGACTAGCGGGGGGGCTAATGAGCAGTTCTTC. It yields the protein CSAPTSGGANEQFF.

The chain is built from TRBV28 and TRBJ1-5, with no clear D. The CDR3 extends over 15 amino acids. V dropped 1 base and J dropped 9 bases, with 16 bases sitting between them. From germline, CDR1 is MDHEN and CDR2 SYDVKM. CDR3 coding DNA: TGTGCCAGCAGTTTATTGGGAGGGAGATGTAGGCCCCAGCATTTT. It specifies CASSLLGGRCRPQHF. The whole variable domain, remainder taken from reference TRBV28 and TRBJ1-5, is DVKVTQSSRYLVKRTGEKVFLECVQDMDHENMFWYRQDPGLGLRLIYFSYDVKMKEKGDIPEGYSVSREKKERFSLILESASTNQTSMYLCASSLLGGRCRPQHFGDGTRLSIL.

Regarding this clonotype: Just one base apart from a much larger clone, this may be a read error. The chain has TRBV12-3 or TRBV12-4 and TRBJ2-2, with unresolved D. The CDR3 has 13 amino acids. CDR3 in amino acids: CVSSPTNTGELFF. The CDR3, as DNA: TGTGTCAGCAGTCCAACGAACACCGGGGAGCTGTTTTTT.